The 23 T cell receptor beta chains in this list originate from one sample, sequenced in a study of PD-1 blockade in classical Hodgkin lymphoma. This table comes from immunoSEQ multiplex PCR, and its TCRdb copy is limited to in-frame clones, with some not included. The sample consists of approximately 57,000 clones, approximately 90% of them appearing once. All trial patients relapsed after autologous stem cell transplantation. Specimen: peripheral blood mononuclear cells (PBMCs), collected before the second cycle of nivolumab. The receptors derive from a human donor with classical Hodgkin lymphoma.

CDR3 sequence reads: CASSPSWSRETQYF. The CDR3 bases are TGTGCCAGTAGCCCGAGTTGGTCCCGGGAGACCCAGTACTTC. The rearrangement links TRBV19 to TRBJ2-5; no firm D call. The CDR3 has 14 amino acids. Germline loops: CDR1 LNHDA, CDR2 SQIVND (reference sequence). The ends were cut back, 6 bases at V and 5 bases at J, with 16 bases in the middle.

This clone was recorded once. The chain recombines TRBV5-4 with TRBJ2-7; 10 bases are shared with TRBD1. The CDR3 consists of 15 residues. CDR1 SGHNT and CDR2 YYREEE come from the germline V gene (reference sequence). The junction had 7 bases not matched to a gene; V was cut back by 4 bases and J by 3 bases. The CDR3 nucleotides read TGTGCCAGCAGCCCGACAGGGGGCGAAGGCTACGAGCAGTACTTC. Translated: CASSPTGGEGYEQYF.

This chain joins TRBV27 and TRBJ2-7; 9 positions agree with TRBD2. V was pared by 6 bases and J by 7 bases, with 16 bases of the junction left unmatched. The V gene's germline CDR1 is MNHEY and CDR2 SMNVEV (reference sequence). CDR3 length: 16 residues. CDR3 residues: CASRGSVRGGLREQYF. CDR3 bases: TGTGCCAGCAGAGGGTCTGTGCGGGGGGGCCTTCGGGAGCAGTACTTC.

The chain couples TRBV2 to TRBJ1-2; D not resolved. This CDR3 is 14 amino acids long. Trimming pared 6 bases from V and 0 bases from J, leaving 11 bases between. Germline V gene lookup returns CDR1 SNHLY and CDR2 FYNNEI. The CDR3 protein is CASRPPASNYGYTF. CDR3 DNA sequence: TGTGCCAGCAGGCCCCCGGCCTCTAACTATGGCTACACCTTC.

This rearrangement joins TRBV27 to TRBJ1-1; maybe TRBD1 (6 bases). The CDR3 is 14 residues long. V was clipped by 2 bases and J by 2 bases, with 9 bases between them. Germline CDR1 is MNHEY and CDR2 is SMNVEV (reference sequence). The CDR3 nucleotides are TGTGCCAGCAGTTTAGAGGGACACAACACTGAAGCTTTCTTT. Amino acid sequence: CASSLEGHNTEAFF.

This chain links TRBV2 with TRBJ1-2; D unresolved. The CDR3 length is 14 residues. CDR1 is SNHLY, CDR2 FYNNEI, per germline. Trimming pared 5 bases from V and 5 bases from J, leaving 15 bases between. The CDR3 protein is CASSQRTLQYGYTF. In DNA, the CDR3 is TGTGCCAGCAGTCAGAGGACCCTCCAGTATGGCTACACCTTC.

The genes are TRBV11-2 and TRBJ2-7; D is unclear. V was cut by 2 bases and J by 5 bases, with 10 bases left in between. There are 13 residues in the CDR3. Germline CDR1 reads SGHAT; CDR2 reads FQNNGV. The CDR3 bases are TGTGCCAGCAGCTTAAACCGACCGAACGAGCAGTACTTC. This sequence encodes CASSLNRPNEQYF.

The chain carries TRBV5-6 and TRBJ2-6; no firm D call. This CDR3 has 15 residues. Looked up from germline, CDR1 is SGHDT and CDR2 is YYEEEE. V gave up 7 bases and J gave up 0 bases, with 11 bases separating them. CDR3 protein: CASYLGYSGANVLTF. The CDR3 DNA is TGTGCCAGCTACCTAGGGTACTCTGGGGCCAACGTCCTGACTTTC.

This chain links TRBV6-7 with TRBJ2-7; 8 bases agree with TRBD2. TRBV6-7 is noted as an ORF with a role that remains uncertain. The CDR3 spans 18 residues. Trimming at V came to 4 bases and at J to 2 bases, leaving 16 bases not matched to a gene. This CDR3 is CASSSSTSVKPVAYEQYF. The CDR3 DNA reads as TGTGCCAGCAGTTCCTCGACTAGCGTTAAACCTGTGGCCTACGAGCAGTACTTC.

The rearrangement links TRBV27 to TRBJ2-1, with TRBD1 matching 7 bases. Germline CDR1 is MNHEY and CDR2 is SMNVEV (reference sequence). V was clipped by 5 bases and J by 6 bases; unmatched bases: 10. The CDR3 has 15 residues. The CDR3 reads CASSQTGPGFNEQFF. The CDR3 DNA follows: TGTGCCAGCAGTCAGACAGGGCCCGGGTTCAATGAGCAGTTCTTC.

This rearrangement joins TRBV10-3 to TRBJ2-7; D is perhaps TRBD2 (5 bases). There are 14 residues in the CDR3. Between the trimmed V and J ends, which lost 4 bases and 3 bases, there was a span of 13 bases. Germline V gene data show CDR1 as ENHRY and CDR2 as SYGVKD. DNA for the CDR3: TGTGCCATCAGTGTAGAGGGCGGTATCTACGAGCAGTACTTC. Encoded protein: CAISVEGGIYEQYF.

DNA for the CDR3: TGTGCCAGTAGCTTCGCGGGACAGGGTCTCGAGCAGTACTTC. Translated, it gives CASSFAGQGLEQYF. The chain combines TRBV19 with TRBJ2-7, with 9 bases fitting TRBD1. Germline assignment: CDR1 LNHDA and CDR2 SQIVND (reference sequence). CDR3 length: 14 residues. V gave up 6 bases and J gave up 6 bases; unmatched junction bases: 9. Variable domain in full (rest from reference TRBV19 and TRBJ2-7): DGGITQSPKYLFRKEGQNVTLSCEQNLNHDAMYWYRQDPGQGLRLIYYSQIVNDFQKGDIAEGYSVSREKKESFPLTVTSAQKNPTAFYLCASSFAGQGLEQYFGPGTRLTVT.

V gene TRBV5-8 combines with J gene TRBJ2-7; D call uncertain. Looked up from germline, CDR1 is SGHTS and CDR2 is YDEGEE. Trimming pared 4 bases from V and 0 bases from J, leaving 11 bases between. The CDR3 has 14 residues. DNA for the CDR3: TGTGCCAGCAGCCATCAACAGAGCTCCTACGAGCAGTACTTC. Its translation: CASSHQQSSYEQYF.

The CDR3 bases are TGTGCCAGCAGTGCCTTTTGGGGGCCCACAGATACGCAGTATTTT. Residues: CASSAFWGPTDTQYF. The chain combines TRBV6-4 with TRBJ2-3, with TRBD1 as a possible D gene (6 bases). The CDR3 length is 15 residues. Germline V lookup: CDR1 MRHNA, CDR2 SNTAGT. V dropped 4 bases and J dropped 2 bases, with 13 bases sitting between them.

The J gene is TRBJ2-7, the V gene TRBV27, with 8 bases fitting TRBD2. Germline assignment: CDR1 MNHEY and CDR2 SMNVEV (reference sequence). The V segment lost 4 bases and the J segment 3 bases; nucleotides outside the gene matches: 8. CDR3 length equals 15 residues. CDR3 protein: CASSSRGSGIYEQYF. The CDR3 coding sequence is TGTGCCAGCAGTTCCCGTGGTAGCGGGATCTACGAGCAGTACTTC.

V usage is TRBV9 and J usage is TRBJ2-5, with 8 bases matching TRBD2. Trimming cost V 4 bases and J 4 bases; bases outside gene matches: 6. Germline loops: CDR1 SGDLS, CDR2 YYNGEE. The CDR3 is 14 amino acids. The CDR3 is CASSPGLAAETQYF. Here the CDR3 DNA reads TGTGCCAGCAGCCCCGGACTAGCCGCAGAGACCCAGTACTTC. The full variable domain, rest sourced from reference TRBV9 and TRBJ2-5, is DSGVTQTPKHLITATGQRVTLRCSPRSGDLSVYWYQQSLDQGLQFLIQYYNGEERAKGNILERFSAQQFPDLHSELNLSSLELGDSALYFCASSPGLAAETQYFGPGTRLLVL.

The CDR3: CASSQDSGPGSGNTIYF. The CDR3 DNA is TGCGCCAGCAGCCAAGATAGTGGACCCGGCTCTGGAAACACCATATATTTT. This chain uses TRBV4-1 with TRBJ1-3; D call uncertain. Germline V gene sequence: CDR1 MGHRA, CDR2 YSYEKL. The CDR3 runs 17 residues. V was pared by 0 bases and J by 0 bases, with 12 bases between.

The chain carries TRBV11-2 and TRBJ2-7; a possible D gene is TRBD2 (5 bases). Trimming shortened V by 5 bases and J by 1 base, and 15 bases separated the two germline ends. This CDR3 spans 15 amino acids. From germline, CDR1 is SGHAT and CDR2 FQNNGV. The CDR3 is CASSRLDSWSYEQYF. CDR3 in DNA: TGTGCCAGCAGCCGCCTGGACTCGTGGTCCTACGAGCAGTACTTC.

The chain carries TRBV7-9 and TRBJ1-1; unclear D gene. The CDR3 runs 14 residues. V lost 2 bases and J lost 0, with 7 bases in between. The germline V gene has CDR1 SEHNR and CDR2 FQNEAQ (reference sequence). CDR3 protein: CASSLLQLNTEAFF. DNA for the CDR3: TGTGCCAGCAGCTTATTGCAGCTGAACACTGAAGCTTTCTTT. Using reference TRBV7-9 and TRBJ1-1 for the parts outside the CDR3, the full variable domain is DTGVSQNPRHKITKRGQNVTFRCDPISEHNRLYWYRQTLGQGPEFLTYFQNEAQLEKSRLLSDRFSAERPKGSFSTLEIQRTEQGDSAMYLCASSLLQLNTEAFFGQGTRLTVV.

The chain combines TRBV4-3 with TRBJ2-1; D perhaps matches TRBD2 (6 bases). The CDR3 runs 15 residues. V dropped 0 bases and J dropped 1 base, with 7 bases sitting between them. Germline CDR1 and CDR2: LGHNA and YSLEER. DNA for the CDR3: TGCGCCAGCAGCCAAGACGGGAGTTCCTACAATGAGCAGTTCTTC. Amino acids: CASSQDGSSYNEQFF.

The chain has TRBV7-9 and TRBJ1-5; 9 bases fit TRBD1. The CDR3 is 14 amino acids. V lost 5 bases to trimming and J lost 7 bases; unmatched junction nucleotides: 6. Per the germline V gene, CDR1 is SEHNR and CDR2 is FQNEAQ (reference sequence). CDR3 residues: CASSQDRGTQPQHF. The CDR3 bases are TGTGCCAGCAGCCAGGACAGGGGAACACAGCCCCAGCATTTT. The full variable domain, rest sourced from reference TRBV7-9 and TRBJ1-5, is DTGVSQNPRHKITKRGQNVTFRCDPISEHNRLYWYRQTLGQGPEFLTYFQNEAQLEKSRLLSDRFSAERPKGSFSTLEIQRTEQGDSAMYLCASSQDRGTQPQHFGDGTRLSIL.

Remarks on this clone: Mismatch with germline at one junction end may stem from a read error. This sample includes further DNA sequences coding for the same CDR3. The chain combines TRBV9 with TRBJ2-7, with TRBD1 as a possible D gene (7 bases). This CDR3 has 15 amino acids. CDR1 SGDLS and CDR2 YYNGEE come from the germline V gene. This CDR3 is CASSVGGGQRYEQYF. The CDR3 DNA sequence: TGTGCCAGCAGTGTAGGAGGGGGACAGCGTTACGAGCAGTACTTC.

The chain uses TRBV6-6 and TRBJ1-2; a weak D match, TRBD1 (5 bases). Germline loops: CDR1 MNHNY, CDR2 SVGAGI (reference sequence). The length of the CDR3 is 13 residues. Trimming removed 6 bases at V and 6 bases at J, with 14 bases between. CDR3 coding DNA: TGTGCCAGCAGCCCCGGGACGCCGGATGGCTACACCTTC. Translated: CASSPGTPDGYTF.